One sample yielded the 6 T cell receptor beta chains listed below, sequenced in a study of T cells in Graves' hyperthyroidism and ophthalmopathy. It was RNA transcripts that yielded the amplified TCR beta CDR3 regions. When the TCR CDR3 underwent first-round RT-PCR, the HTBI primer set was used. Each CDR3 protein gets one entry after TCRdb re-called the multiplex PCR reads with MiXCR. The sample includes under 350,000 distinct CDR3 sequences, 18% of them seen just once. The specimen sequenced was blood. These TCRs come from a woman aged 45-65 years with Graves' hyperthyroidism.

The genes are TRBV4-2 and TRBJ1-2; no firm D call. The CDR3 covers 16 residues. Per germline, CDR1 LGHNA and CDR2 YNFKEQ. Trimming took 0 bases from V and 4 from J, leaving 15 bases between them. The CDR3 sequence is CASSQDQVGRRYGYTF. The CDR3 DNA follows: TGTGCCAGCAGCCAAGATCAGGTCGGCAGGCGCTATGGCTACACCTTC.

This clonotype turned up a few times. The chain recombines TRBV20-1 with TRBJ1-1, with a weak D call TRBD1 (5 bases). Germline V CDR1 and CDR2: DFQATT, SNEGSKA (reference sequence). Trimming stripped 3 bases from V and 4 bases from J, with 12 bases between. This CDR3 comprises 13 residues. The CDR3 sequence: CSASPDRSTEAFF. The DNA of the CDR3 is TGCAGTGCTAGCCCCGACAGAAGCACTGAAGCTTTCTTT.

This clonotype was recorded many times. The V call is TRBV7-3, the J call TRBJ2-3; 8 positions agree with TRBD1. This CDR3 has 14 residues. J lost 6 bases, V lost 4 bases, and 6 bases had no gene match. CDR1 and CDR2 (germline): SGHTA, FQGTGA. The DNA of the CDR3 is TGTGCCAGCAGCTCGGGACAGGATGTCGATACGCAGTATTTT. It codes for CASSSGQDVDTQYF.

This clonotype was found many times. The chain has TRBV28 and TRBJ1-1; no reliable D call. The CDR3 extends over 12 amino acids. V lost 10 bases and J 1 base, leaving 10 bases between the germline ends. Germline V lookup: CDR1 MDHEN, CDR2 SYDVKM. This CDR3 reads CAIFDKNTEAFF. In DNA form, the CDR3 reads TGTGCCATCTTCGACAAGAACACTGAAGCTTTCTTT.

This clonotype was found many times. The chain joins TRBV13 to TRBJ2-7; D is uncertain. The CDR3 consists of 12 residues. Trimming left V 5 bases short and J 4 bases short, with 9 bases between. Germline assignment: CDR1 PRHDT and CDR2 FYEKMQ (reference sequence). Here the CDR3 DNA reads TGTGCCAGCAGCGCACAGAGTTACGAGCAGTACTTC. This sequence encodes CASSAQSYEQYF.

There are many counts of this clonotype. The rearrangement links TRBV6-1 to TRBJ1-6, with 7 bases identical to TRBD1. Germline CDR1 is MNHNS and CDR2 is SASEGT. The V segment lost 5 bases and the J segment 9 bases; nucleotides outside the gene matches: 7. This CDR3 is 14 amino acids long. CDR3 region: CASSSNHRGSPLHF. CDR3 bases: TGTGCCAGCAGTTCCAACCACAGGGGTTCACCCCTCCACTTT.